One sample yielded the 21 T cell receptor beta chains listed below, sequenced in a study of T cells in women clearing cervical HPV infection. Repertoires were generated with immunoSEQ multiplex PCR, while TCRdb's copy carries only in-frame clones and drops some. This table holds about 26,000 clones. Specimen: blood buffy coat. The receptors shown here come from a woman between 18 and 70 years old with a cervical HPV16 infection that either progressed to CIN3+ or cleared (not recorded which).

Notes on this clone: The missing CDR3 end, 3 residues past where the read stops, is filled in from the germline J gene. The rearrangement joins TRBV7-2 to TRBJ2-5, with 8 bases matching TRBD2. The CDR3 length is 14 residues. Germline lookup yields CDR1 SGHTA and CDR2 FQGNSA. Trimming removed 5 bases from V and 5 bases from J; junction bases left unmatched: 7. CDR3 protein: CASSRSGVGETQYF. The covered CDR3 bases are TGTGCCAGCAGCCGTAGCGGGGTAGGGGAGACC.

The sequenced part of the CDR3 DNA is TGCGCCAGCAGCGGCGGGGCCAGATCTGACGAG. Its protein is CASSGGARSDE. The entire CDR3 protein reads CASSGGARSDEQYF. The J gene is TRBJ2-7, the V gene TRBV5-1, with D possibly matching TRBD2 (6 bases). The sequence runs out 3 residues before the end of the CDR3; the remainder is reconstructed from the germline J gene. This CDR3 is 14 amino acids long. V was pared by 4 bases and J by 5 bases, with 16 bases between. The germline V gene encodes CDR1 SGHRS and CDR2 YFSETQ.

Details on this clone: The CDR3 end falls 3 residues outside the read, so it is completed with the germline J gene. The chain carries TRBV2 and TRBJ1-5; 8 nucleotides agree with TRBD1. Germline V gene data show CDR1 as SNHLY and CDR2 as FYNNEI. The CDR3 loop spans 13 amino acids. The V and J ends lost 7 bases and 7 bases, in that order; junction bases with no gene match: 6. Partial CDR3 DNA: TGTGCCAGCACAGGACAGGGAGACCAGCCC. Protein: CASTGQGDQP. The whole CDR3 sequence is CASTGQGDQPQHF.

A note on this clone: The read halts 3 residues ahead of the CDR3 end, with the missing end drawn from the germline J gene. The chain joins TRBV5-1 to TRBJ2-7; D is perhaps TRBD1 (5 bases). Per the germline V gene, CDR1 is SGHRS and CDR2 is YFSETQ. CDR3 length: 14 amino acids. V was clipped by 4 bases and J by 2 bases, with 13 bases between them. CDR3 DNA, as far as it was read: TGCGCCAGCAGCCCCGGAGCAGGGCCCTACGAG. Amino acid sequence: CASSPGAGPYE. The whole CDR3 region reads CASSPGAGPYEQYF.

The sequenced CDR3 bases are TGTGCCAGCAGCGAACGAGTAGCGGGAGCAGATACG. Translation gives CASSERVAGADT. The whole CDR3 protein reads CASSERVAGADTQYF. V is TRBV2 and J is TRBJ2-3; 9 bases map to TRBD2. The sequenced fragment ends 3 residues before the CDR3 boundary, so the rest is inferred from the germline J gene. The V segment lost 6 bases and the J segment 4 bases; nucleotides outside the gene matches: 8. Germline CDR1 and CDR2: SNHLY and FYNNEI. This CDR3 contains 15 residues.

Comment on this clone: The read finishes 3 residues shy of the CDR3 end, and the germline J gene is used to complete it. The rearrangement uses TRBV7-3 and TRBJ2-5, with D possibly matching TRBD2 (6 bases). Germline CDR1 is SGHTA and CDR2 is FQGTGA. This CDR3 is 15 amino acids long. V was shortened by 3 bases and J by 1 base, with 12 bases between the two germline ends. The CDR3 bases that were read are TGTGCCAGCAGCTTCCAGGGAGGTCTCCAAGAGACC. It codes for CASSFQGGLQET. The full-length CDR3 reads as CASSFQGGLQETQYF.

As to this clone: The CDR3 is cut off 3 residues early in the read; its end comes from the germline J gene. The chain uses TRBV5-1 and TRBJ2-7; 9 nucleotides align to TRBD1. V shed 4 bases, J shed 6 bases, and the junction held 11 bases outside the gene matches. The germline V gene encodes CDR1 SGHRS and CDR2 YFSETQ. The CDR3 extends over 15 amino acids. CDR3 sequence: CASSPGGTGSLEQYF. The covered CDR3 bases are TGCGCCAGCAGCCCGGGCGGGACAGGGTCGCTCGAG.

Points on this clone: The read stops 3 residues short of the end of the CDR3; the missing end is completed from the germline J gene. The V gene is TRBV19, the J gene TRBJ1-6; a weak D match, TRBD1 (5 bases). Deletions cut 6 bases from V and 8 bases from J, with 14 bases between. From germline, CDR1 is LNHDA and CDR2 SQIVND (reference sequence). The CDR3 extends over 14 amino acids. This CDR3 is CASRRTARDSPLHF. The sequenced part of the CDR3 DNA is TGTGCCAGTAGAAGAACAGCCAGGGATTCACCC.

In the case of this clone: The sequenced fragment ends 3 residues before the CDR3 boundary, so the rest is inferred from the germline J gene. The rearrangement links TRBV18 to TRBJ1-2, with 8 bases identical to TRBD1. Germline V CDR1 and CDR2: KGHSH, LQKENI. The CDR3 extends over 17 amino acids. The CDR3 DNA, read in part, is TGTGCCAGCTCACTGAGCGCGAGGCCCGGACAGGGCTACGAC. Translating gives CASSLSARPGQGYD. The whole CDR3 sequence is CASSLSARPGQGYDYTF. Full variable domain (remainder filled in from reference TRBV18 and TRBJ1-2): NAGVMQNPRHLVRRRGQEARLRCSPMKGHSHVYWYRQLPEEGLKFMVYLQKENIIDESGMPKERFSAEFPKEGPSILRIQQVVRGDSAAYFCASSLSARPGQGYDYTFGSGTRLTVV.

A word on this clone: The observed sequence ends 3 residues before the CDR3 terminus, with the missing tail filled in from the germline J gene. This chain joins TRBV20-1 and TRBJ2-5; no reliable D call. CDR1 and CDR2 (germline): DFQATT, SNEGSKA (reference sequence). The CDR3 extends over 14 amino acids. V shed 6 bases and J shed 1 base, with 15 bases lying between them. This CDR3 reads CSAGQVLGQETQYF. The CDR3 DNA, read in part, is TGCAGTGCGGGTCAGGTTTTGGGCCAAGAGACC.

In the case of this clone: The observed sequence ends 3 residues before the CDR3 terminus, with the missing tail filled in from the germline J gene. The chain uses TRBV7-2 and TRBJ1-5, with 8 bases identical to TRBD1. J was trimmed by 5 bases and V by 5 bases; bases with no gene match: 5. There are 14 residues in the CDR3. Germline V gives CDR1 SGHTA, CDR2 FQGNSA. The CDR3 sequence: CASSLRGLDQPQHF. The covered CDR3 bases are TGTGCCAGCAGCCTCAGGGGGCTCGATCAGCCC. Combining the CDR3 with reference TRBV7-2 and TRBJ1-5 gives the whole variable domain GAGVSQSPSNKVTEKGKDVELRCDPISGHTALYWYRQSLGQGLEFLIYFQGNSAPDKSGLPSDRFSAERTGGSVSTLTIQRTQQEDSAVYLCASSLRGLDQPQHFGDGTRLSIL.

Points on this clone: Sequencing ends 3 residues short of the CDR3 end; the germline J gene provides the rest. This rearrangement joins TRBV20-1 to TRBJ1-5; D unclear. This CDR3 spans 15 amino acids. Germline CDR1 and CDR2: DFQATT and SNEGSKA (reference sequence). V lost 0 bases and J 0 bases, leaving 9 bases between the germline ends. The covered CDR3 bases are TGCAGTGCTAGAGATTCAGCGTATAGCAATCAGCCC. It translates to CSARDSAYSNQP. The CDR3 as a whole reads CSARDSAYSNQPQHF.

About this clone: The read finishes 3 residues shy of the CDR3 end, and the germline J gene is used to complete it. The chain has TRBV2 and TRBJ2-1; no definite D call. This CDR3 spans 15 amino acids. CDR1 and CDR2 from the germline V gene are SNHLY and FYNNEI. V lost 4 bases and J 3 bases, leaving 13 bases between the germline ends. Here the CDR3 reads CASSGDWINYNEQFF. CDR3 bases read: TGTGCCAGCAGTGGCGACTGGATAAACTACAATGAG.

Of note for this clone: Read sequence stops 3 residues before the CDR3 end, and the germline J gene provides the missing end. The chain links TRBV5-1 to TRBJ2-3; D is unclear. V was pared by 3 bases and J by 2 bases, with 4 bases between. The CDR3 spans 12 residues. Germline V lookup: CDR1 SGHRS, CDR2 YFSETQ. The CDR3 bases that were read are TGCGCCAGCAGCTCCCTCACAGATACG. Protein sequence: CASSSLTDT. The full CDR3 is CASSSLTDTQYF.

Details on this clone: The read finishes 3 residues shy of the CDR3 end, and the germline J gene is used to complete it. V is TRBV7-6 and J is TRBJ1-4; D remains ambiguous. The V and J ends lost 6 bases and 0 bases respectively, with 14 bases between them. The CDR3 has 16 residues. Germline CDR1 and CDR2: SGHVS and FNYEAQ. The CDR3 loop reads CASRHRQRATNEKLFF. CDR3 DNA (partial): TGTGCCAGCAGGCATAGACAACGTGCAACTAATGAAAAA. Looking up the rest from reference TRBV7-6 and TRBJ1-4 gives the full variable domain: GAGVSQSPRYKVTKRGQDVALRCDPISGHVSLYWYRQALGQGPEFLTYFNYEAQQDKSGLPNDRFSAERPEGSISTLTIQRTEQRDSAMYRCASRHRQRATNEKLFFGSGTQLSVL.

On this clone itself: Sequencing ends 3 residues short of the CDR3 end; the germline J gene provides the rest. The chain links TRBV20-1 to TRBJ1-2; tentative D call: TRBD1 (5 bases). V was cut by 8 bases and J by 5 bases, with 18 bases left in between. The CDR3 length is 13 residues. Germline loops: CDR1 DFQATT, CDR2 SNEGSKA (reference sequence). The DNA read from the CDR3 is TGCAGTTTTGGAGGGACTGGGTTTTATGGC. It codes for CSFGGTGFYG. From start to end, the CDR3 is CSFGGTGFYGYTF.

Regarding this clone: The read terminates 3 residues ahead of where the CDR3 ends, so the germline J gene completes it. This sequence joins TRBV6-2 or TRBV6-3 and TRBJ2-1; 10 bases are a match to TRBD2. Germline V gives CDR1 MNHEY, CDR2 SVGEGT. The length of the CDR3 is 15 residues. J lost 6 bases, V lost 1 base, and 3 bases had no gene match. The CDR3 here is CASSYLAGGSNEQFF. Incomplete CDR3 DNA: TGTGCCAGCAGTTACTTAGCGGGGGGCAGCAATGAG.

In the case of this clone: The missing CDR3 end, 3 residues past where the read stops, is filled in from the germline J gene. V usage is TRBV12-3 or TRBV12-4 and J usage is TRBJ1-5; 7 bases fit TRBD1. This CDR3 is built from 17 residues. J lost 0 bases, V lost 3 bases, and 8 bases had no gene match. Incomplete CDR3 DNA: TGTGCCAGCAGTTTGAGACAGGGAGCATATAGCAATCAGCCC. Its protein product is CASSLRQGAYSNQP. The full CDR3 sequence reads CASSLRQGAYSNQPQHF.

The CDR3 region is CASRPGTANTGELFF. The CDR3 DNA, read in part, is TGCGCCAGCAGACCCGGGACTGCGAACACCGGGGAG. The rearrangement links TRBV5-1 to TRBJ2-2; the D gene is possibly TRBD2 (6 bases). Sequencing ends 3 residues short of the CDR3 end; the germline J gene provides the rest. The CDR3 extends over 15 amino acids. Germline-derived CDR1 and CDR2 are SGHRS and YFSETQ. V was pared by 5 bases and J by 0 bases, with 11 bases between.

A note on this clone: The read ends 3 residues shy of where the CDR3 ends; the end is completed using the germline J gene. The chain combines TRBV6-1 with TRBJ1-5; D remains unclear. V lost 4 bases to trimming and J lost 4 bases, with 2 bases between them. This CDR3 is built from 11 residues. Per the germline V gene, CDR1 is MNHNS and CDR2 is SASEGT. The CDR3 reads CASSANQPQHF. The CDR3 DNA, read in part, is TGTGCCAGCAGTGCAAATCAGCCC.

To note about this clone: The read gets to within 3 residues of the CDR3 end, and the germline J gene fills in the rest. V gene TRBV30 combines with J gene TRBJ2-5; the D gene is possibly TRBD1 (6 bases). V lost 8 bases and J 4 bases, leaving 20 bases between the germline ends. Germline CDR1 is GTSNPN and CDR2 is SVGIG (reference sequence). The CDR3 covers 14 residues. The CDR3 loop reads CAQSVTGIRETQYF. CDR3 DNA (partial): TGTGCCCAATCCGTTACAGGGATTAGAGAGACC.